This TCR beta chain was identified in a study of T-cell reconstitution after alpha-beta-depleted transplantation in children. Germline V gene data show CDR1 as MDHEN and CDR2 as SYDVKM. The CDR3 runs 12 residues. J lost 13 bases, V lost 5 bases, and 7 bases had no gene match. Unique molecular identifiers were incorporated into the prepared TCRbeta library. TCRdb re-called the PCR reads through MiXCR, storing one row per CDR3 protein. The sample yields about 470,000 distinct CDR3 sequences, over 40% seen once. In its sample, this clonotype was seen many times. Specimen: PBMCs, collected before TCRalphabeta/CD19-depleted stem cell transplant. The sequence was obtained from a girl aged 2 to 10 with aplastic anemia, due to receive a stem cell transplant. The chain uses TRBV28 and TRBJ2-1, with 8 bases aligning to TRBD1. The CDR3 sequence: CASSIGTGSQFF. CDR3 DNA: TGTGCCAGCAGTATCGGGACAGGCTCCCAGTTCTTC.